This T cell receptor beta chain appears in the sequencing data of a study of T cell responses to AZD1222 COVID-19 vaccine. Study conclusions and caveats: The study reported that nearly half of spike-specific TCRs target unmutated variant regions. Spike-wide coverage was observed for vaccine-associated CD4 TCRs, with dominant responses at 160-218 and 743-854.

This table comes from immunoSEQ multiplex PCR, and its TCRdb copy is limited to in-frame clones, with some not included. This table holds more than 95,000 clones, roughly 88% found once. Germline V gives CDR1 MNHEY, CDR2 SVGAGI. This CDR3 is 10 amino acids long. Trimming removed 10 bases from V and 10 bases from J, with 11 bases in between. As for this clone: The antigen remains unidentified.

The receptor was derived from an adult in good health. This chain uses TRBV6-5 with TRBJ2-1; D possibly corresponds to TRBD2 (6 bases). The sequences come from peripheral blood, collected on day 0 of AZD1222 vaccination. The CDR3 DNA is TGTGCCACCTGGGGGAGGGAGCAGTTCTTC. It encodes CATWGREQFF.